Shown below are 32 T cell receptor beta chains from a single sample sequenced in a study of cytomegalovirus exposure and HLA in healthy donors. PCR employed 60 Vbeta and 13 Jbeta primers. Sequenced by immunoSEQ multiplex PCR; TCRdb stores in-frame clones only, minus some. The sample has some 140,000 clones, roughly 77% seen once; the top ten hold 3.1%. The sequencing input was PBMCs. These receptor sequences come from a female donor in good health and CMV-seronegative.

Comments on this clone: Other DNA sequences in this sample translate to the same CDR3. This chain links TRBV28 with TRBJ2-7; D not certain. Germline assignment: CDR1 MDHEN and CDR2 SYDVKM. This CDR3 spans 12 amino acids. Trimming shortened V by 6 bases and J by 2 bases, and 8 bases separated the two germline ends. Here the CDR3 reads CASSLATYEQYF. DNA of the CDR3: TGTGCCAGCAGCTTGGCCACCTACGAGCAGTACTTC.

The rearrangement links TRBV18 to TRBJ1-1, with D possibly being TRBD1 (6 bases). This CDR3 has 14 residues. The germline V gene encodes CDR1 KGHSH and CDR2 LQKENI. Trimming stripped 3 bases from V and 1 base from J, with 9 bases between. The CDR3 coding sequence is TGTGCCAGCTCACCCAGGGGTACGAACACTGAAGCTTTCTTT. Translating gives CASSPRGTNTEAFF.

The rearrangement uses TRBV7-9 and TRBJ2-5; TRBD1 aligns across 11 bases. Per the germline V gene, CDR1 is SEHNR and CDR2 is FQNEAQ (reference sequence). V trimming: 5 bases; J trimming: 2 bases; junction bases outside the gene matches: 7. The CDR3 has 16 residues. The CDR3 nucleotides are TGTGCCAGCAGCGCCCGGGACAGGGGGTGGCAAGAGACCCAGTACTTC. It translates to CASSARDRGWQETQYF. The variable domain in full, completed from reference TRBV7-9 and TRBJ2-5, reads DTGVSQNPRHKITKRGQNVTFRCDPISEHNRLYWYRQTLGQGPEFLTYFQNEAQLEKSRLLSDRFSAERPKGSFSTLEIQRTEQGDSAMYLCASSARDRGWQETQYFGPGTRLLVL.

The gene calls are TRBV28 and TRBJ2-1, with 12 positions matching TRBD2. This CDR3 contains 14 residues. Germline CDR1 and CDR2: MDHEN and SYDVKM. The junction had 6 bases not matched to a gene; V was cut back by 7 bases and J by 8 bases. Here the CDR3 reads CASIPGLAGHEQFF. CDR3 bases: TGTGCCAGCATCCCGGGACTAGCGGGCCATGAGCAGTTCTTC.

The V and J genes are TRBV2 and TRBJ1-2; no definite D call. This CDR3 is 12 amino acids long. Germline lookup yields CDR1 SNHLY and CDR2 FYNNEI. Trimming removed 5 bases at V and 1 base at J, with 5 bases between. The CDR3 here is CASSHVNYGYTF. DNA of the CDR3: TGTGCCAGCAGTCATGTTAACTATGGCTACACCTTC.

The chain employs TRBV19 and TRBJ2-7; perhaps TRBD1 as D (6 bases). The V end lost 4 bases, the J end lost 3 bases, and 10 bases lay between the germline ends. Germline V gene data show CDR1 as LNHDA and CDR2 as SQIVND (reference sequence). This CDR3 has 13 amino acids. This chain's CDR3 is CASSTPRGYEQYF. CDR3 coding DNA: TGTGCCAGTAGTACCCCCAGGGGCTACGAGCAGTACTTC.

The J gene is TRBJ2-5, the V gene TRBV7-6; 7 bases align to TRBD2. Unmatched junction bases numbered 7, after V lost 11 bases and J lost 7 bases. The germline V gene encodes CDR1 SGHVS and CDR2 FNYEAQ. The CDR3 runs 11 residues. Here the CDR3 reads CASGGLVTQYF. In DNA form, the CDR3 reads TGTGCCTCCGGGGGGTTAGTGACCCAGTACTTC.

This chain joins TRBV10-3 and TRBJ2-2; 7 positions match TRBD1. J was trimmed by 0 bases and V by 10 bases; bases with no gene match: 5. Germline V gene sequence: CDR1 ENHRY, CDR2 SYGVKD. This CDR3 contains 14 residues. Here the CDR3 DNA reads TGTGCCACTTACACAGGGGCGAACACCGGGGAGCTGTTTTTT. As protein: CATYTGANTGELFF.

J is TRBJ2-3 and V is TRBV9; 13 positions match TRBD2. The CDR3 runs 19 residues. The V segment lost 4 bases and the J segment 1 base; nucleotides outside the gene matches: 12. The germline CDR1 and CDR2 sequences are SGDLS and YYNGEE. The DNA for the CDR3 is TGTGCCAGCAGCCCAGCAGCGGGACTAGCGGGATGGGGCACAGATACGCAGTATTTT. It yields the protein CASSPAAGLAGWGTDTQYF.

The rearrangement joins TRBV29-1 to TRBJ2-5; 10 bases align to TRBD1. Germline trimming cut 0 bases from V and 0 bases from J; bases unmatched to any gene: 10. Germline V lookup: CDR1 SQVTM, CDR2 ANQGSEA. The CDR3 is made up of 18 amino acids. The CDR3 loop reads CSVEDLGPTGGNQETQYF. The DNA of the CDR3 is TGCAGCGTTGAAGATCTCGGTCCGACAGGGGGCAACCAAGAGACCCAGTACTTC.

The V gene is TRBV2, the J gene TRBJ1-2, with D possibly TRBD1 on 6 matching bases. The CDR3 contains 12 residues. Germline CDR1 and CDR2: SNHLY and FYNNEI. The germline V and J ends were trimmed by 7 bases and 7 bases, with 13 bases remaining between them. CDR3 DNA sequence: TGTGCCAGCATCGGGGGGCGGGGTGGCTACACCTTC. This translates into CASIGGRGGYTF.

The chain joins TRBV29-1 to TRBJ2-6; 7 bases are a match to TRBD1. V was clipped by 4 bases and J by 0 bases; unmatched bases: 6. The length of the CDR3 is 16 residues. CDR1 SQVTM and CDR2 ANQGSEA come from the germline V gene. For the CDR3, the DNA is TGCAGCGTTGTCTGGGACAGTTCCTCTGGGGCCAACGTCCTGACTTTC. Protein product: CSVVWDSSSGANVLTF.

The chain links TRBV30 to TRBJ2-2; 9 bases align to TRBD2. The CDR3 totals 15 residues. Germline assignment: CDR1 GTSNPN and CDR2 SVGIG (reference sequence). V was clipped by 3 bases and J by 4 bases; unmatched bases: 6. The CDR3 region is CAWRIAGAGTGELFF. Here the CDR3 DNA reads TGTGCCTGGAGAATAGCGGGAGCGGGCACCGGGGAGCTGTTTTTT. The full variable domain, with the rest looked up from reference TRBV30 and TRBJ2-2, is SQTIHQWPATLVQPVGSPLSLECTVEGTSNPNLYWYRQAAGRGLQLLFYSVGIGQISSEVPQNLSASRPQDRQFILSSKKLLLSDSGFYLCAWRIAGAGTGELFFGEGSRLTVL.

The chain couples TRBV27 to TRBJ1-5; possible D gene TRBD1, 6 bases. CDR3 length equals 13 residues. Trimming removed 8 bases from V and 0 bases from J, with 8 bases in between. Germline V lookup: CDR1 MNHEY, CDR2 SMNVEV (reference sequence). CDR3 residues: CASGTLSNQPQHF. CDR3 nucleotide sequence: TGTGCCAGCGGGACACTTAGCAATCAGCCCCAGCATTTT.

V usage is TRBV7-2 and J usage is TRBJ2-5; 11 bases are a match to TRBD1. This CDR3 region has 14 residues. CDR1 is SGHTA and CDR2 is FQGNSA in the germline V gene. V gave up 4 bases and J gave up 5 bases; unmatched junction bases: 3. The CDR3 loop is CASSSDRGLETQYF. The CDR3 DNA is TGTGCCAGCAGCTCGGACAGGGGGCTGGAGACCCAGTACTTC.

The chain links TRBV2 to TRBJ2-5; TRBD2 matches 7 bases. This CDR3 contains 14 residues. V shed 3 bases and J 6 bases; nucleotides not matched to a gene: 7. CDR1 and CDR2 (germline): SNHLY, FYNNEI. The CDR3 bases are TGTGCCAGCAGTGACCGACTAGCACTGAAGACCCAGTACTTC. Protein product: CASSDRLALKTQYF. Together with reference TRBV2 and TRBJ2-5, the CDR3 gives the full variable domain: EPEVTQTPSHQVTQMGQEVILRCVPISNHLYFYWYRQILGQKVEFLVSFYNNEISEKSEIFDDQFSVERPDGSNFTLKIRSTKLEDSAMYFCASSDRLALKTQYFGPGTRLLVL.

CDR3 residues: CASSSGDGQGADTQYF. As DNA, the CDR3 is TGTGCCAGCAGCTCCGGGGACGGACAGGGGGCGGATACGCAGTATTTT. The chain has TRBV7-8 and TRBJ2-3, with 11 nucleotides matching TRBD1. The V gene end was trimmed by 4 bases and the J gene end by 6 bases; junction bases not matched to a gene: 9. The CDR3 loop spans 16 amino acids. Germline CDR1 SGHVS, CDR2 FQNEAQ.

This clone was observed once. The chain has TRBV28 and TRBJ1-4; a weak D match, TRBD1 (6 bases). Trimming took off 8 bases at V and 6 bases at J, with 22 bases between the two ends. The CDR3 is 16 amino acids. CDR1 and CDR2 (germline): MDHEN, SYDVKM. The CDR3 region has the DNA TGTGCCAGCCATAAGGGGAGGGTTCAGGGGCATGAAAAACTGTTTTTT. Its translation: CASHKGRVQGHEKLFF.

This CDR3 reads CATSRASEPSGTDTQYF. The CDR3 DNA is TGTGCCACCAGCAGAGCCAGTGAACCGTCTGGCACAGATACGCAGTATTTT. The chain employs TRBV15 and TRBJ2-3, with D uncertain. CDR1 and CDR2 (germline): LNHNV, YYDKDF (reference sequence). The length of the CDR3 is 17 residues. The V and J ends lost 1 base and 1 base respectively, with 15 bases between them.

This CDR3 reads CATYSGNGYTF. For the CDR3, the DNA is TGTGCCACCTACTCAGGGAATGGCTACACCTTC. The V call is TRBV19, the J call TRBJ1-2, with D possibly being TRBD1 (5 bases). The germline V and J ends were trimmed by 10 bases and 6 bases, with 12 bases remaining between them. This CDR3 is 11 amino acids long. The germline V gene has CDR1 LNHDA and CDR2 SQIVND (reference sequence).

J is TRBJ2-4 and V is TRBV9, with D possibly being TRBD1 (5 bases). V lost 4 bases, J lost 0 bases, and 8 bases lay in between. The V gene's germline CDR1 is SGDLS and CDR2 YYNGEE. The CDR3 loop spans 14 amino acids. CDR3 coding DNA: TGTGCCAGCAGCTCAGGGATAGCCAAAAACATTCAGTACTTC. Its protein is CASSSGIAKNIQYF. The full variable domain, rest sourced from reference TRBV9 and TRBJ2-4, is DSGVTQTPKHLITATGQRVTLRCSPRSGDLSVYWYQQSLDQGLQFLIQYYNGEERAKGNILERFSAQQFPDLHSELNLSSLELGDSALYFCASSSGIAKNIQYFGAGTRLSVL.

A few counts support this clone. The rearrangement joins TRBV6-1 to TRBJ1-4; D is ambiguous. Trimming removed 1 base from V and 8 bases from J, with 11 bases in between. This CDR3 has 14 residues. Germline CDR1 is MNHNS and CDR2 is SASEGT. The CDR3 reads CASSEGWSGEKLFF. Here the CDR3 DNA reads TGTGCCAGCAGTGAAGGGTGGAGCGGGGAAAAACTGTTTTTT.

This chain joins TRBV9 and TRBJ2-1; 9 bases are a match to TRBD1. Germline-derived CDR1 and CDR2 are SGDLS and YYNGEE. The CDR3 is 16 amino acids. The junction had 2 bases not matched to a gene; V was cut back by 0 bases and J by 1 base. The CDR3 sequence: CASSVAGQGSYNEQFF. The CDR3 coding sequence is TGTGCCAGCAGCGTAGCGGGACAGGGTTCCTACAATGAGCAGTTCTTC.

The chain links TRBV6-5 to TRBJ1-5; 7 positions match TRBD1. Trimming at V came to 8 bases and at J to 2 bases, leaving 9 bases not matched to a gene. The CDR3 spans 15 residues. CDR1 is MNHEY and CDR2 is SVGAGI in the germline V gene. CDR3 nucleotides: TGTGCCAGCGGAACTTCAGGGGGAGGCAATCAGCCCCAGCATTTT. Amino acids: CASGTSGGGNQPQHF.

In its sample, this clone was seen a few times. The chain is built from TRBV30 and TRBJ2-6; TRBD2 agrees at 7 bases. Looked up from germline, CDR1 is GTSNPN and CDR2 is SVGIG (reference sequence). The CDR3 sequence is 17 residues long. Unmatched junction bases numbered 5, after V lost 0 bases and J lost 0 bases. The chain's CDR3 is CAWSVEGTTSGANVLTF. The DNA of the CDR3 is TGTGCCTGGAGTGTAGAAGGGACTACCTCTGGGGCCAACGTCCTGACTTTC.

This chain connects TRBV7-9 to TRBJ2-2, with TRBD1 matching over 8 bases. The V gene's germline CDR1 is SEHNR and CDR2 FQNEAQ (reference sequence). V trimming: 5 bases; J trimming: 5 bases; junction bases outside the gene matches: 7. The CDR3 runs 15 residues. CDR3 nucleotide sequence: TGTGCCAGCAGCCCGAGACAGGGGTGGACCGGGGAGCTGTTTTTT. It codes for CASSPRQGWTGELFF.

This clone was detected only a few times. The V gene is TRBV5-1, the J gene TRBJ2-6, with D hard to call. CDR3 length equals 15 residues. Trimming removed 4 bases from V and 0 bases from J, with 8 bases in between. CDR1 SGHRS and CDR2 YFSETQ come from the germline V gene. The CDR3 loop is CASSLAVSGANVLTF. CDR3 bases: TGCGCCAGCAGCCTGGCTGTCTCTGGGGCCAACGTCCTGACTTTC.

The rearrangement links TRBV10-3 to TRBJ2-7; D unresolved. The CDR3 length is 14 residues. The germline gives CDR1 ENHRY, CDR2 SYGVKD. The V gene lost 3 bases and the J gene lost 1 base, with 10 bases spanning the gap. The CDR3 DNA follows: TGTGCCATCAGTGAACGGAGTTGGTCCTACGAGCAGTACTTC. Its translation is CAISERSWSYEQYF.

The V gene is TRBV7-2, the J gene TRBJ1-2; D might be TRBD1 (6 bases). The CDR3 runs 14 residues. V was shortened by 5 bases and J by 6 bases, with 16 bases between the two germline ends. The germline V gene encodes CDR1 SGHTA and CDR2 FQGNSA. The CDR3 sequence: CASSLHRASDGYTF. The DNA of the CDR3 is TGTGCCAGCAGCCTTCACAGGGCCTCCGATGGCTACACCTTC.

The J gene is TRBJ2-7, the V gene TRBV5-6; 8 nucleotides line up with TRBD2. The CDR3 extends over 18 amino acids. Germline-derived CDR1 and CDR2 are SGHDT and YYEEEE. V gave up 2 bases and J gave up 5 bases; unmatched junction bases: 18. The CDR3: CASSFRFQRGLLAHEQYF. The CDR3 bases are TGTGCCAGCAGCTTTAGGTTTCAGCGGGGGCTCCTGGCCCACGAGCAGTACTTC. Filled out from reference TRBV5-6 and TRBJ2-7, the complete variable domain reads DAGVTQSPTHLIKTRGQQVTLRCSPKSGHDTVSWYQQALGQGPQFIFQYYEEEERQRGNFPDRFSGHQFPNYSSELNVNALLLGDSALYLCASSFRFQRGLLAHEQYFGPGTRLTVT.

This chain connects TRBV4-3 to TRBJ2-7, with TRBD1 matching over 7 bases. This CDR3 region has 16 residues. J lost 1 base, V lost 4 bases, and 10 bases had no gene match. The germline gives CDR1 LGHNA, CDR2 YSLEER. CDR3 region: CASSPQWAGGSYEQYF. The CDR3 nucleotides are TGCGCCAGCAGCCCCCAATGGGCAGGGGGATCCTACGAGCAGTACTTC.

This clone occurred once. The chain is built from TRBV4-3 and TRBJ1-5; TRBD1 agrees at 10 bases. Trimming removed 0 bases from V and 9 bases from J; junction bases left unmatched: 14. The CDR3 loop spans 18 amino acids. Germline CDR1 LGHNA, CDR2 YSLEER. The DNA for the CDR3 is TGCGCCAGCAGCCAAGAGCTAGGACAGGGGGACCCTTGGGGGCCCCAGCATTTT. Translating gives CASSQELGQGDPWGPQHF.